These 24 T cell receptor beta chains share one sample of origin, sequenced in a study of shared clonotypes between healthy human individuals. Sequenced by immunoSEQ multiplex PCR; TCRdb stores in-frame clones only, minus some. The data show under 1,100,000 clones, about 75% seen once. The sample consisted of memory CD4+ T cells sorted from blood. Sample subset: CD45RA-negative fraction. These receptors came from a man aged 18 to 30 in good health.

The rearrangement links TRBV6-5 to TRBJ1-2; the D gene is possibly TRBD1 (6 bases). The CDR3 totals 12 residues. CDR1 is MNHEY, CDR2 SVGAGI, per germline. Trimming took 5 bases from V and 8 from J, leaving 12 bases between them. The CDR3 DNA is TGTGCCAGCAGTCGTCTACAGGGAGGCTACACCTTC. It is translated as CASSRLQGGYTF.

The chain has TRBV2 and TRBJ2-3; the D is unclear. The germline V gene has CDR1 SNHLY and CDR2 FYNNEI. Trimming shortened V by 3 bases and J by 1 base, and 8 bases separated the two germline ends. The CDR3 runs 14 residues. The CDR3 nucleotides are TGTGCCAGCAGTGATAAAAGGGGCACAGATACGCAGTATTTT. Protein product: CASSDKRGTDTQYF.

This chain joins TRBV19 and TRBJ2-1; TRBD1 aligns across 10 bases. The CDR3 covers 14 residues. The junction had 10 bases not matched to a gene; V was cut back by 9 bases and J by 8 bases. Germline V gene data show CDR1 as LNHDA and CDR2 as SQIVND (reference sequence). DNA of the CDR3: TGTGCCAGCCACGACAGGGGGCGCAAAGATGAGCAGTTCTTC. Translated, it gives CASHDRGRKDEQFF.

CDR3 residues: CASSQDSSTSGANVLTF. The CDR3 coding sequence is TGTGCCAGCAGCCAAGATTCCAGTACCTCTGGGGCCAACGTCCTGACTTTC. The V call is TRBV4-2, the J call TRBJ2-6; D not resolved. The germline V gene encodes CDR1 LGHNA and CDR2 YNFKEQ. The V end lost 0 bases, the J end lost 0 bases, and 9 bases lay between the germline ends. This CDR3 is 17 amino acids long.

The V gene is TRBV5-1, the J gene TRBJ2-7; 8 positions match TRBD1. CDR1 and CDR2 (germline): SGHRS, YFSETQ. V was clipped by 3 bases and J by 0 bases; unmatched bases: 11. CDR3 size: 17 residues. The CDR3 loop reads CASSYIPGQAISYEQYF. DNA of the CDR3: TGCGCCAGCAGCTACATCCCGGGACAGGCAATCTCCTACGAGCAGTACTTC.

The chain links TRBV4-2 to TRBJ1-5, with D possibly being TRBD1 (5 bases). CDR3 size: 14 residues. With 0 bases removed from V and 5 bases from J, the gap between germline ends came to 8 bases. Germline V lookup: CDR1 LGHNA, CDR2 YNFKEQ. CDR3 nucleotide sequence: TGTGCCAGCAGCCAAGAGGGGGGGGATCAGCCCCAGCATTTT. Its translation is CASSQEGGDQPQHF.

This chain links TRBV5-1 with TRBJ2-2; 8 nucleotides line up with TRBD1. CDR3 length: 16 amino acids. V lost 0 bases and J lost 4; bases outside the gene matches: 5. Looked up from germline, CDR1 is SGHRS and CDR2 is YFSETQ. CDR3 amino acids: CASSLDGQGSTGELFF. The CDR3, as DNA: TGCGCCAGCAGCTTGGATGGACAGGGTTCCACCGGGGAGCTGTTTTTT.

The J gene is TRBJ2-5, the V gene TRBV10-2; no definite D call. With 3 bases removed from V and 5 bases from J, the gap between germline ends came to 22 bases. The CDR3 spans 17 residues. CDR1 and CDR2 (germline): WSHSY, SAAADI. The CDR3 reads CASSEAYSLSSLETQYF. As DNA, the CDR3 is TGCGCCAGCAGTGAAGCGTATAGCCTCAGCTCTCTGGAGACCCAGTACTTC.

About this clone itself: Other DNA sequences in this specimen translate into the identical CDR3. The V and J genes are TRBV29-1 and TRBJ2-5; perhaps D is TRBD1 or TRBD2 (5 bases each). V lost 4 bases and J lost 1, with 10 bases in between. This CDR3 comprises 13 residues. The V gene's germline CDR1 is SQVTM and CDR2 ANQGSEA. For the CDR3, the DNA is TGCAGCGTTGCGGGGACGGCCCAAGAGACCCAGTACTTC. This codes for CSVAGTAQETQYF.

V and J are TRBV29-1 and TRBJ1-2, with D maybe TRBD1 (6 bases). Germline V gene data show CDR1 as SQVTM and CDR2 as ANQGSEA. Trimming removed 5 bases at V and 4 bases at J, with 11 bases between. This CDR3 contains 12 residues. Here the CDR3 reads CSVRGASYGYTF. DNA of the CDR3: TGCAGCGTTCGGGGGGCCTCCTATGGCTACACCTTC.

This clone showed up many times. This rearrangement joins TRBV5-1 to TRBJ2-5, with a weak D call TRBD2 (7 bases). This CDR3 has 14 residues. Germline lookup yields CDR1 SGHRS and CDR2 YFSETQ. V lost 3 bases to trimming and J lost 4 bases, with 13 bases between them. This CDR3 is CASSSWGGGETQYF. The DNA of the CDR3 is TGCGCCAGCAGCTCTTGGGGGGGCGGAGAGACCCAGTACTTC.

The chain employs TRBV18 and TRBJ2-5; D might be TRBD1 (6 bases). CDR3 length: 14 residues. Trimming shortened V by 6 bases and J by 5 bases, and 16 bases separated the two germline ends. CDR1 KGHSH and CDR2 LQKENI come from the germline V gene. This CDR3 reads CASSPVGTRETQYF. CDR3 DNA sequence: TGTGCCAGCTCCCCGGTTGGGACACGGGAGACCCAGTACTTC.

The genes are TRBV27 and TRBJ2-7; tentatively, D is TRBD2 (6 bases). Per the germline V gene, CDR1 is MNHEY and CDR2 is SMNVEV (reference sequence). The CDR3 has 13 residues. V shed 8 bases and J shed 4 bases, with 15 bases lying between them. The CDR3 loop is CASARDGGYEQYF. The CDR3, as DNA: TGTGCCAGCGCGCGGGACGGGGGATACGAGCAGTACTTC.

The rearrangement links TRBV6-6 to TRBJ2-5; a weak D match, TRBD2 (5 bases). Trimming left V 8 bases short and J 2 bases short, with 6 bases between. The CDR3 runs to 11 residues. The germline V gene has CDR1 MNHNY and CDR2 SVGAGI (reference sequence). The CDR3 bases are TGTGCCAGCGGGAGACAAGAGACCCAGTACTTC. Translating it yields CASGRQETQYF.

A few counts support this clone. This sequence joins TRBV18 and TRBJ1-5, with 7 bases identical to TRBD1. The length of the CDR3 is 18 residues. CDR1 and CDR2 (germline): KGHSH, LQKENI. Unmatched junction bases numbered 15, after V lost 6 bases and J lost 1 base. The chain's CDR3 is CASSPTAPTGRSNQPQHF. The CDR3 DNA reads as TGTGCCAGCTCCCCGACTGCCCCGACAGGGCGCAGCAATCAGCCCCAGCATTTT.

J is TRBJ2-3 and V is TRBV6-5, with D perhaps TRBD2 (5 bases). Germline lookup yields CDR1 MNHEY and CDR2 SVGAGI. V was clipped by 7 bases and J by 4 bases, with 18 bases between them. The CDR3 has 15 amino acids. The CDR3 nucleotides are TGTGCCAGCACCCGCTCCCCGTCAGCGGCAGATACGCAGTATTTT. Translated: CASTRSPSAADTQYF.

CDR3 residues: CASSENDRGGYTF. As DNA, the CDR3 is TGCGCCAGCAGTGAGAATGACAGGGGTGGCTACACCTTC. The V call is TRBV10-2, the J call TRBJ1-2, with 8 nucleotides matching TRBD1. Germline V gene data show CDR1 as WSHSY and CDR2 as SAAADI. This CDR3 contains 13 residues. V gave up 2 bases and J gave up 7 bases; unmatched junction bases: 3.

This rearrangement joins TRBV5-1 to TRBJ2-2; no firm D call. This CDR3 spans 14 amino acids. V lost 7 bases to trimming and J lost 0 bases, with 10 bases between them. CDR1 and CDR2 from the germline V gene are SGHRS and YFSETQ. The CDR3 region is CASGLLANTGELFF. The CDR3 DNA follows: TGCGCCAGCGGGCTACTCGCGAACACCGGGGAGCTGTTTTTT. The variable domain in full, with the rest retrieved from reference TRBV5-1 and TRBJ2-2, is KAGVTQTPRYLIKTRGQQVTLSCSPISGHRSVSWYQQTPGQGLQFLFEYFSETQRNKGNFPGRFSGRQFSNSRSEMNVSTLELGDSALYLCASGLLANTGELFFGEGSRLTVL.

The chain couples TRBV10-3 to TRBJ2-3; D might be TRBD2 (5 bases). CDR1 is ENHRY, CDR2 SYGVKD, per germline. The V and J ends lost 4 bases and 3 bases respectively, with 14 bases between them. The CDR3 runs 15 residues. CDR3 in DNA: TGTGCCATCAGTGGGCAGGTGCTAGCAACAGATACGCAGTATTTT. Encoded protein: CAISGQVLATDTQYF.

The chain employs TRBV27 and TRBJ2-7; TRBD2 might be the D (6 bases). Germline V gene data show CDR1 as MNHEY and CDR2 as SMNVEV (reference sequence). This CDR3 region has 14 residues. Trimming removed 4 bases from V and 1 base from J, with 11 bases in between. This CDR3 reads CASSYASASYEQYF. The CDR3 DNA reads as TGTGCCAGCAGTTATGCTAGCGCATCCTACGAGCAGTACTTC.

This chain uses TRBV5-1 with TRBJ2-1; 9 positions agree with TRBD2. Losses at the gene ends were 4 bases for V and 6 bases for J; bases not matched to a gene: 11. Germline CDR1 SGHRS, CDR2 YFSETQ. The CDR3 spans 16 residues. This CDR3 reads CASSPTGAGGSNEQFF. The CDR3 region has the DNA TGCGCCAGCAGCCCGACAGGCGCGGGAGGGTCCAATGAGCAGTTCTTC.

The CDR3 nucleotides read TGTGCCAGCAGCCCAAGGGTGGGAGAGCAGTACTTC. Translated, it gives CASSPRVGEQYF. J is TRBJ2-7 and V is TRBV7-8; D uncertain. Germline V gives CDR1 SGHVS, CDR2 FQNEAQ. The CDR3 is made up of 12 amino acids. The V end lost 5 bases, the J end lost 7 bases, and 12 bases lay between the germline ends.

A note on this clone: Here the CDR3 omits its conserved ending phenylalanine or tryptophan, so a read error is the likely source. No DNA is shown, since the ends of the CDR3 on it are uncertain; the CDR3 is the one TCRdb lists. V is TRBV21-1 and J is TRBJ1-2; TRBD1, the table's D call, lacks a check against the DNA. TRBV21-1 is a known pseudogene. Counting both end residues, the CDR3 totals 8 amino acids. The CDR3 here is CASSRPRG.

J is TRBJ2-1 and V is TRBV4-3; possible D gene TRBD2, 5 bases. The CDR3 has 13 amino acids. V gave up 0 bases and J gave up 11 bases, with 11 bases separating them. The germline gives CDR1 LGHNA, CDR2 YSLEER. The CDR3 sequence is CASSQETRGKQFF. Written as DNA, the CDR3 is TGCGCCAGCAGCCAAGAAACTAGAGGAAAGCAGTTCTTC.